A single sample is the source of the 23 T cell receptor beta chains below, sequenced in a study of T cells in Graves' hyperthyroidism and ophthalmopathy. TCR beta CDR3 region amplification was performed from RNA transcripts. First-round RT-PCR with HTBI primers amplified the TCR CDR3 region. TCRdb reprocessed the multiplex PCR reads via MiXCR and lists one record per CDR3 protein. The data show about 280,000 distinct CDR3 sequences, around a quarter seen once. Sequencing was done on a sample of blood. The receptors were gathered from a middle-aged man with Graves' hyperthyroidism that later progressed to Graves' ophthalmopathy.

The rearrangement links TRBV29-1 to TRBJ1-1, with no clear D. CDR3 size: 10 residues. The V end was cut by 3 bases, the J end by 6 bases, with 5 bases between. CDR1 is SQVTM, CDR2 ANQGSEA, per germline. The CDR3 nucleotides are TGCAGCGTTGATTTTCCTGAAGCTTTCTTT. It specifies CSVDFPEAFF.

This clonotype was detected many times. The rearrangement joins TRBV5-4 to TRBJ2-5, with D tentatively TRBD1 or TRBD2 (5 bases each). Trimming stripped 0 bases from V and 5 bases from J, with 8 bases between. Looked up from germline, CDR1 is SGHNT and CDR2 is YYREEE (reference sequence). The CDR3 has 13 residues. DNA for the CDR3: TGTGCCAGCAGCTTGGCGGGGCGGGAGACCCAGTACTTC. Amino acids: CASSLAGRETQYF.

This clonotype was picked up many times. V gene TRBV12-3 or TRBV12-4 combines with J gene TRBJ1-2; no definite D call. With 4 bases removed from V and 1 base from J, the gap between germline ends came to 10 bases. The CDR3 is 14 residues long. The CDR3 DNA follows: TGTGCCAGCAGTTCCGATCCCTTTAACTATGGCTACACCTTC. Protein sequence: CASSSDPFNYGYTF.

The chain joins TRBV20-1 to TRBJ1-3; 7 bases line up with TRBD1. The CDR3 contains 14 residues. The germline CDR1 and CDR2 sequences are DFQATT and SNEGSKA (reference sequence). Germline trimming cut 5 bases from V and 8 bases from J; bases unmatched to any gene: 12. The CDR3, as DNA: TGCAGTGCTCCAAGACAGGGAGTTTTAGACACCATATATTTT. Residues: CSAPRQGVLDTIYF.

This clonotype appeared a single time. The chain recombines TRBV10-3 with TRBJ1-1; 7 nucleotides match TRBD1. The CDR3 is 15 amino acids. CDR1 and CDR2 (germline): ENHRY, SYGVKD. V dropped 3 bases and J dropped 0; count of bases not matched to a gene: 4. CDR3 amino acids: CAISDGTAMNTEAFF. CDR3 bases: TGTGCCATCAGTGACGGGACAGCTATGAACACTGAAGCTTTCTTT.

This clonotype was observed at least ten times. V usage is TRBV7-9 and J usage is TRBJ1-3; no clear D. The CDR3 contains 13 residues. Germline assignment: CDR1 SEHNR and CDR2 FQNEAQ (reference sequence). Trimming took off 1 base at V and 8 bases at J, with 9 bases between the two ends. In nucleotides, the CDR3 is TGTGCCAGCAGCTTAGTTCCCTCTTACACCATATATTTT. This gives the protein CASSLVPSYTIYF.

In its sample, this clonotype was seen many times. This sequence joins TRBV6-2 or TRBV6-3 and TRBJ1-2; weak D call: TRBD1 (5 bases). Germline CDR1 MNHEY, CDR2 SVGEGT. Trimming removed 2 bases at V and 3 bases at J, with 13 bases between. The CDR3 totals 15 residues. Here the CDR3 DNA reads TGTGCCAGCAGTTACGGTCAAGACAGATACTATGGCTACACCTTC. It translates to CASSYGQDRYYGYTF.

The rearrangement uses TRBV18 and TRBJ2-4, with D possibly being TRBD2 (6 bases). The CDR3 totals 17 residues. Trimming left V 4 bases short and J 3 bases short, with 19 bases between. Germline CDR1 is KGHSH and CDR2 is LQKENI. The DNA of the CDR3 is TGTGCCAGCTCACACCGGGAGCCCTCCAGCGTCAAAAACATTCAGTACTTC. The encoded protein is CASSHREPSSVKNIQYF.

This clonotype was seen at least ten times. The chain has TRBV5-4 and TRBJ2-2, with D perhaps TRBD1 or TRBD2 (5 bases each). CDR3 length equals 14 residues. With 4 bases removed from V and 10 bases from J, the gap between germline ends came to 17 bases. From germline, CDR1 is SGHNT and CDR2 YYREEE (reference sequence). CDR3 sequence (DNA): TGTGCCAGCAGCCCGGGGCCCGCCGTACCGGAGCTGTTTTTT. Amino acid sequence: CASSPGPAVPELFF.

This clonotype has ten or more counts. This sequence joins TRBV9 and TRBJ2-5; TRBD2 aligns across 11 bases. CDR3 length equals 17 residues. CDR1 is SGDLS and CDR2 is YYNGEE in the germline V gene. The trim removed 1 base at V and 2 bases at J, leaving 7 bases unmatched. CDR3 sequence reads: CASSVNPGTSGQETQYF. The CDR3 DNA is TGTGCCAGCAGCGTAAACCCCGGGACTAGCGGACAAGAGACCCAGTACTTC.

This clonotype came up many times. The chain recombines TRBV12-3 or TRBV12-4 with TRBJ2-2; D might be TRBD1 (6 bases). V lost 6 bases and J 7 bases, leaving 12 bases between the germline ends. The CDR3 covers 13 residues. This CDR3 reads CASSEDSHGELFF. The CDR3 DNA sequence: TGTGCCAGCAGCGAGGACAGTCACGGGGAGCTGTTTTTT.

In this sample, this clonotype turned up many times. CDR3 amino acids: CASSLKARTAHQPQHF. The CDR3 nucleotides read TGTGCCAGCAGCTTAAAGGCCAGAACGGCTCATCAGCCCCAGCATTTT. This sequence joins TRBV7-2 and TRBJ1-5; unclear D gene. Trimming shortened V by 2 bases and J by 5 bases, and 16 bases separated the two germline ends. This CDR3 region has 16 residues. From germline, CDR1 is SGHTA and CDR2 FQGNSA.

This clonotype was recorded at least ten times. The chain uses TRBV6-5 and TRBJ2-7; D is possibly TRBD1 (6 bases). With 7 bases removed from V and 0 bases from J, the gap between germline ends came to 10 bases. Per germline, CDR1 MNHEY and CDR2 SVGAGI. The CDR3 has 13 residues. CDR3: CASKETGSYEQYF. CDR3 DNA sequence: TGTGCCAGCAAGGAGACAGGCTCCTACGAGCAGTACTTC.

This clonotype appeared many times. An end of the junction differs from the germline gene, which may be a read error. This chain joins TRBV20-1 and TRBJ2-7, with unresolved D. The CDR3 runs 15 residues. CDR1 is DFQATT and CDR2 is SNEGSKA in the germline V gene (reference sequence). CDR3 sequence reads: CSVRHRDRNSYEQYF. CDR3 DNA sequence: TGCAGTGTTAGACACCGAGATAGAAATAGCTACGAGCAGTACTTC.

The gene calls are TRBV11-2 and TRBJ1-2; 9 bases agree with TRBD1. CDR1 and CDR2 (germline): SGHAT, FQNNGV. CDR3 size: 16 residues. The trim removed 5 bases at V and 3 bases at J, leaving 10 bases unmatched. Here the CDR3 reads CASSRYTGGIDYGYTF. In DNA form, the CDR3 reads TGTGCCAGCAGCCGATACACAGGGGGCATAGACTATGGCTACACCTTC.

The sample holds many counts of this clonotype. The V gene is TRBV20-1, the J gene TRBJ2-5, with TRBD1 matching over 7 bases. The V gene end was trimmed by 0 bases and the J gene end by 2 bases; junction bases not matched to a gene: 6. This CDR3 comprises 15 residues. The germline gives CDR1 DFQATT, CDR2 SNEGSKA (reference sequence). CDR3 region: CSARDGQGVQETQYF. The CDR3 DNA is TGCAGTGCTAGAGATGGGCAGGGGGTTCAAGAGACCCAGTACTTC.

This clonotype was observed at least ten times. The CDR3 DNA sequence: TGTGCCAGTTCCCGGGAGTCTAACTATGGCTACACCTTC. It is translated as CASSRESNYGYTF. V gene TRBV19 combines with J gene TRBJ1-2; no clear D. In germline, CDR1 is LNHDA, CDR2 SQIVND (reference sequence). The CDR3 sequence is 13 residues long. V gave up 8 bases and J gave up 0 bases, with 10 bases separating them.

This clonotype was recorded a few times. The chain carries TRBV18 and TRBJ2-7, with D perhaps TRBD1 (8 bases). Germline CDR1 is KGHSH and CDR2 is LQKENI. CDR3 size: 15 residues. V was trimmed by 8 bases and J by 2 bases, leaving 19 bases between them. The CDR3 loop reads CASTPTGEGAYEQYF. CDR3 sequence (DNA): TGTGCCAGCACTCCGACAGGGGAGGGGGCCTACGAGCAGTACTTC.

This clonotype appeared many times. The rearrangement uses TRBV29-1 and TRBJ1-2, with D uncertain. The CDR3 is made up of 14 amino acids. Germline values: CDR1 SQVTM, CDR2 ANQGSEA. The V end lost 7 bases, the J end lost 1 base, and 16 bases lay between the germline ends. In DNA, the CDR3 is TGCAGCGCACACGAAACGGGAAGTAACTATGGCTACACCTTC. The encoded protein is CSAHETGSNYGYTF.

Remarks on this clonotype: This may be a read error, as it is one base from a much larger clone. The V call is TRBV20-1, the J call TRBJ2-7; TRBD2 aligns across 8 bases. The germline CDR1 and CDR2 sequences are DFQATT and SNEGSKA (reference sequence). The CDR3 totals 14 residues. The DNA for the CDR3 is TGCAGTGCTAGAGATCTTGGAGCGGGAGATGGATCGGACTTC. Its translation: CSARDLGAGDGSDF.

This clonotype was observed many times. The chain recombines TRBV19 with TRBJ2-7; perhaps D is TRBD1 or TRBD2 (5 bases each). The CDR3 spans 14 residues. The germline gives CDR1 LNHDA, CDR2 SQIVND (reference sequence). With 3 bases removed from V and 3 bases from J, the gap between germline ends came to 12 bases. The CDR3 nucleotides read TGTGCCAGTAGTATCCCGGGACGCCGCTACGAGCAGTACTTC. It yields the protein CASSIPGRRYEQYF.

At least ten counts were recorded for this clonotype. V gene TRBV11-1 combines with J gene TRBJ2-7; D call uncertain. CDR1 is SGHAT and CDR2 is FQDESV in the germline V gene (reference sequence). The CDR3 runs 14 residues. The ends were cut back, 1 base at V and 2 bases at J, with 9 bases in the middle. DNA for the CDR3: TGTGCCAGCAGCTTAGACAGACAAGCCTACGAGCAGTACTTC. Protein product: CASSLDRQAYEQYF.

This clonotype was seen only a few times. V usage is TRBV2 and J usage is TRBJ1-2; 8 nucleotides match TRBD1. Germline CDR1 is SNHLY and CDR2 is FYNNEI. Trimming cost V 4 bases and J 2 bases; bases outside gene matches: 0. The CDR3 length is 13 residues. CDR3 protein: CASSGTGNYGYTF. CDR3 in DNA: TGTGCCAGCAGTGGGACAGGGAACTATGGCTACACCTTC.